These 15 T cell receptor beta chains were sequenced from one sample in a study of OX40 agonist ivuxolimab in advanced cancers. Profiling relied on immunoSEQ multiplex PCR, and the TCRdb table lists in-frame clones only, not all of them. The data hold about 29,000 clones, with roughly 80% observed a single time. The specimen comprised CD4+ or CD8+ T cells sorted from blood, sampled in a trial of the OX40 agonist ivuxolimab. All receptors come from an adult with an advanced solid tumor such as melanoma, head and neck, liver or kidney cancer.

This clone appeared a few times. The chain links TRBV5-1 to TRBJ2-5; D might be TRBD1 (5 bases). There are 12 residues in the CDR3. V gave up 5 bases and J gave up 3 bases, with 8 bases separating them. Germline loops: CDR1 SGHRS, CDR2 YFSETQ. The CDR3 DNA is TGCGCCAGCAGAGGGGCTAAAGAGACCCAGTACTTC. It specifies CASRGAKETQYF.

This clone was found once. The chain couples TRBV25-1 to TRBJ1-1; a weak D match, TRBD1 (6 bases). The V gene lost 2 bases and the J gene lost 1 base, with 11 bases spanning the gap. This CDR3 region has 15 residues. Per the germline V gene, CDR1 is MGHDK and CDR2 is SYGVNS. The CDR3 DNA sequence: TGTGCCAGCAGTGAAAGACGCAGGGGGAACACTGAAGCTTTCTTT. Amino acids: CASSERRRGNTEAFF.

This clone is categorized as medium-sized (0.01 to 0.1%). V gene TRBV6-5 combines with J gene TRBJ2-2; D remains ambiguous. The CDR3 consists of 15 residues. Germline CDR1 is MNHEY and CDR2 is SVGAGI. The V end lost 6 bases, the J end lost 1 base, and 12 bases lay between the germline ends. The CDR3 region has the DNA TGTGCCAGCAGAGGGCTAGTGGAGAACACCGGGGAGCTGTTTTTT. This translates into CASRGLVENTGELFF.

This sequence joins TRBV28 and TRBJ2-5; TRBD1 matches 10 bases. This CDR3 is built from 14 residues. V shed 3 bases, J shed 5 bases, and the junction held 3 bases outside the gene matches. The germline CDR1 and CDR2 sequences are MDHEN and SYDVKM. CDR3 amino acids: CASSFRDRGETQYF. In nucleotides, the CDR3 is TGTGCCAGCAGTTTCCGGGACAGGGGTGAGACCCAGTACTTC.

The chain carries TRBV4-3 and TRBJ2-2; 9 nucleotides align to TRBD2. Germline V gives CDR1 LGHNA, CDR2 YSLEER. CDR3 length: 16 residues. V lost 1 base, J lost 8 bases, and 8 bases stayed unmatched. The CDR3 coding sequence is TGCGCCAGCAGCCAAGGGGCTAGCGGGGTTCTGGGGGAGCTGTTTTTT. This gives the protein CASSQGASGVLGELFF.

The genes are TRBV4-3 and TRBJ1-1, with D perhaps matching TRBD1 (5 bases). The length of the CDR3 is 13 residues. Trimming took 6 bases from V and 0 from J, leaving 8 bases between them. Germline V CDR1 and CDR2: LGHNA, YSLEER. The CDR3 is CASSDSLNTEAFF. CDR3 nucleotides: TGCGCCAGCAGTGACAGCTTGAACACTGAAGCTTTCTTT.

This chain joins TRBV7-9 and TRBJ2-7; a possible D gene is TRBD2 (5 bases). The CDR3 sequence is 13 residues long. Trimming took off 5 bases at V and 3 bases at J, with 11 bases between the two ends. Germline V gene sequence: CDR1 SEHNR, CDR2 FQNEAQ (reference sequence). Here the CDR3 DNA reads TGTGCCAGCAGCCTCGGACGGGACTACGAGCAGTACTTC. Translating it yields CASSLGRDYEQYF. The variable domain in full, completed from reference TRBV7-9 and TRBJ2-7, reads DTGVSQNPRHKITKRGQNVTFRCDPISEHNRLYWYRQTLGQGPEFLTYFQNEAQLEKSRLLSDRFSAERPKGSFSTLEIQRTEQGDSAMYLCASSLGRDYEQYFGPGTRLTVT.

CDR3 sequence reads: CASSGGLAGDNEQFF. The CDR3 coding sequence is TGTGCCAGCAGTGGGGGACTAGCGGGAGACAATGAGCAGTTCTTC. The chain carries TRBV2 and TRBJ2-1, with 14 nucleotides matching TRBD2. The ends lost 4 bases at V and 5 bases at J; junction bases unmatched: 1. CDR1 and CDR2 from the germline V gene are SNHLY and FYNNEI. The CDR3 consists of 15 residues.

The V and J genes are TRBV7-3 and TRBJ2-3, with TRBD2 matching 11 bases. V was clipped by 5 bases and J by 8 bases; unmatched bases: 15. Germline CDR1 and CDR2: SGHTA and FQGTGA. CDR3 length: 17 amino acids. The DNA of the CDR3 is TGTGCCAGCAGCCCCAGGGCGGTTAGCGGGGGGGCCGCTACGCAGTATTTT. Protein product: CASSPRAVSGGAATQYF.

The chain combines TRBV6-4 with TRBJ2-3; TRBD2 might be the D (6 bases). CDR3 length equals 15 residues. Germline CDR1 and CDR2: MRHNA and SNTAGT. The germline V and J ends were trimmed by 3 bases and 0 bases, with 10 bases remaining between them. The CDR3 sequence: CASSEMGTSTDTQYF. For the CDR3, the DNA is TGTGCCAGCAGTGAAATGGGGACTAGCACAGATACGCAGTATTTT.

The chain has TRBV28 and TRBJ2-7; 7 nucleotides match TRBD1. The CDR3 sequence is 14 residues long. J gave up 2 bases and V 6 bases, and 7 bases lay outside the gene matches. Germline assignment: CDR1 MDHEN and CDR2 SYDVKM. The CDR3 spells CASRPRDSTYEQYF. DNA of the CDR3: TGTGCCAGCAGACCCCGGGACAGTACCTACGAGCAGTACTTC.

The chain joins TRBV18 to TRBJ2-7, with 9 bases matching TRBD2. This CDR3 comprises 16 residues. V was clipped by 3 bases and J by 5 bases; unmatched bases: 11. Germline CDR1 and CDR2: KGHSH and LQKENI. CDR3 DNA: TGTGCCAGCTCACCTGCTAGCGGGATAGGGGTGGACGAGCAGTACTTC. Translating it yields CASSPASGIGVDEQYF. Using reference TRBV18 and TRBJ2-7 for the parts outside the CDR3, the full variable domain is NAGVMQNPRHLVRRRGQEARLRCSPMKGHSHVYWYRQLPEEGLKFMVYLQKENIIDESGMPKERFSAEFPKEGPSILRIQQVVRGDSAAYFCASSPASGIGVDEQYFGPGTRLTVT.

The chain carries TRBV15 and TRBJ1-1, with 9 bases aligning to TRBD1. The CDR3 contains 16 residues. The germline gives CDR1 LNHNV, CDR2 YYDKDF (reference sequence). The ends lost 3 bases at V and 5 bases at J; junction bases unmatched: 10. CDR3 protein: CATSSSLQGAGTEAFF. As DNA, the CDR3 is TGTGCCACCAGCAGCAGCCTACAGGGGGCAGGGACTGAAGCTTTCTTT.

This chain joins TRBV27 and TRBJ2-7; no reliable D call. In germline, CDR1 is MNHEY, CDR2 SMNVEV (reference sequence). The V end lost 0 bases, the J end lost 4 bases, and 7 bases lay between the germline ends. This CDR3 spans 13 amino acids. The CDR3 DNA follows: TGTGCCAGCAGTTTATCTTCCCAATACGAGCAGTACTTC. This sequence encodes CASSLSSQYEQYF.

This clone was seen a handful of times. The gene calls are TRBV27 and TRBJ1-1; the D is unclear. Between the trimmed V and J ends, which lost 2 bases and 3 bases, there was a span of 7 bases. The CDR3 totals 13 residues. Looked up from germline, CDR1 is MNHEY and CDR2 is SMNVEV (reference sequence). CDR3 sequence (DNA): TGTGCCAGCAGTTTAAGCGACTACACTGAAGCTTTCTTT. It yields the protein CASSLSDYTEAFF.